This T cell receptor beta chain was found in a study of T cells after yellow fever vaccination. Whole-study context: When fractions had low cell numbers, they were prepared with SMART-Seq v4 Ultra Low Input. Study-wide findings and caveats: Of the clonotypes, a small share occurred in both CD4 and CD8 compartments. Contamination by abundant bulk-population clonotypes could be present in FACS-sorted repertoires. A large majority of primary-vaccination clones showed up again after the booster (approximately 96% CD4, about 90% CD8).

TCRdb passed the 5' RACE reads through MiXCR, listing each CDR3 protein once. The sample records about 130,000 distinct CDR3 sequences, approximately 9% being singletons. The V gene's germline CDR1 is LGHNA and CDR2 YSLEER. The CDR3 length is 16 residues. In this sample, this clonotype turned up a few times. Its antigen remains unknown. Its ends do not fully match the called genes, so a read error is possible. This clonotype was sampled from a man aged 18 to 30 who received the YFV17D yellow fever vaccine. Sequenced material: CD8+ T cells sorted from PBMCs, taken on the day of the yellow fever booster vaccination. This chain uses TRBV4-3 with TRBJ1-2; 10 nucleotides match TRBD1. The CDR3 DNA follows: TGCGCCAGCAGCCAGATGGAGTCTAGGGACAGGGGCCATGAGGCCTTC. Its protein product is CASSQMESRDRGHEAF.